This T cell receptor (beta chain) was observed in a study of cytomegalovirus exposure and HLA in healthy donors. Use of 60 Vbeta and 13 Jbeta primers characterized the PCR. Some clones are missing from TCRdb's copy, which holds only in-frame ones; the method was immunoSEQ multiplex PCR. The table records 90,000 to 120,000 clones, less than 85% of them present only once. The length of the CDR3 is 16 residues. From germline, CDR1 is MGHDK and CDR2 SYGVNS. V shed 5 bases and J 3 bases; nucleotides not matched to a gene: 7. Sequenced sample: PBMCs. This receptor was identified in a man aged 18 to 30 in good health and CMV-seronegative. The gene calls are TRBV25-1 and TRBJ2-1; the match to TRBD1 covers 10 bases. CDR3 residues: CASSPGQGGIYNEQFF. CDR3 DNA: TGTGCCAGCAGTCCCGGACAGGGGGGGATCTACAATGAGCAGTTCTTC. Full variable domain (missing parts from reference TRBV25-1 and TRBJ2-1): EADIYQTPRYLVIGTGKKITLECSQTMGHDKMYWYQQDPGMELHLIHYSYGVNSTEKGDLSSESTVSRIRTEHFPLTLESARPSHTSQYLCASSPGQGGIYNEQFFGPGTRLTVL.